The source of this TCR beta chain is a study of blood T cell repertoires in COVID-19. Looking at the study overall: All recovered Cohort 3 donors got two negative PCRs, got clearance, or saw symptom resolution. T cells, B-cell-depleted T cells, or PBMCs supplied cDNA or gDNA. Both acute and convalescent COVID-19 samples were obtained from the United States, Italy and Spain.

This clone has more than one count but fewer than ten. Only in-frame clones appear in the TCRdb table, and some are missing; sequencing was by immunoSEQ multiplex PCR. The data show under 400,000 clones, about 87% seen once. The CDR3 is made up of 15 amino acids. J gave up 2 bases and V 7 bases, and 6 bases lay outside the gene matches. The V gene's germline CDR1 is KGHDR and CDR2 SFDVKD. Allocation to cohorts depended on clinical history reported by the participants. The receptor comes from a man aged 40-55 years in a cohort exposed to, infected with or recovered from COVID-19 (not recorded which). The chain joins TRBV24-1 to TRBJ2-2; 7 bases agree with TRBD2. Source material: PBMCs or T cells enriched from blood (not recorded which). CDR3 loop: CATSSGTTNTGELFF. The CDR3 DNA sequence: TGTGCCACCAGCTCCGGGACTACCAACACCGGGGAGCTGTTTTTT.